Following are 6 T cell receptor beta chains from one sample sequenced in a study of shared clonotypes between healthy human individuals. CD45RO negativity and positive selection for CCR7 defined naive CD8 cells, a population that excluded terminally differentiated effector memory CD45RA+ cells. Data came from immunoSEQ multiplex PCR; TCRdb stores just in-frame clones and leaves some out. The repertoire holds approximately 2,200,000 clones, with under 95% as singletons. The material sequenced was naive CD8+ T cells from PBMCs. All receptors derive from a man younger than 35 in good health. Some clones in this sample may be carry-over from other donors' samples.

The chain uses TRBV4-2 and TRBJ1-2; D might be TRBD1 (6 bases). Trimming removed 1 base from V and 0 bases from J, with 18 bases in between. Germline values: CDR1 LGHNA, CDR2 YNFKEQ. The CDR3 is made up of 18 amino acids. CDR3 DNA sequence: TGTGCCAGCAGCCAAGGCCCGCGTGTAGGGGGTGCTAACTATGGCTACACCTTC. Encoded protein: CASSQGPRVGGANYGYTF.

This chain connects TRBV27 to TRBJ2-7, with 7 bases that match TRBD2. The V gene's germline CDR1 is MNHEY and CDR2 SMNVEV (reference sequence). J was trimmed by 0 bases and V by 5 bases; bases with no gene match: 10. This CDR3 has 16 residues. The DNA of the CDR3 is TGTGCCAGCAGTCCGATCCCCGGGACTACCTCCTACGAGCAGTACTTC. This gives the protein CASSPIPGTTSYEQYF.

Concerning this clone itself: This sample also contains other DNA sequences that code for the same CDR3. The chain links TRBV6-1 to TRBJ2-7; TRBD1 or TRBD2 may be the D gene (5 bases each). CDR1 and CDR2 (germline): MNHNS, SASEGT. The V and J ends lost 4 bases and 0 bases respectively, with 10 bases between them. CDR3 length: 14 amino acids. The CDR3 region is CASSGRGSSYEQYF. The DNA of the CDR3 is TGTGCCAGCAGTGGCCGGGGCAGCTCCTACGAGCAGTACTTC.

V usage is TRBV27 and J usage is TRBJ2-7; the D is unclear. This CDR3 has 15 amino acids. Germline CDR1 reads MNHEY; CDR2 reads SMNVEV (reference sequence). The V end was cut by 6 bases, the J end by 4 bases, with 19 bases between. CDR3 residues: CASSPGSGVWYEQYF. DNA of the CDR3: TGTGCCAGCAGCCCAGGAAGTGGGGTTTGGTACGAGCAGTACTTC.

The chain joins TRBV6-1 to TRBJ1-4, with TRBD1 matching over 7 bases. Losses at the gene ends were 3 bases for V and 5 bases for J; bases not matched to a gene: 9. The germline V gene has CDR1 MNHNS and CDR2 SASEGT. The CDR3 spans 16 residues. The DNA for the CDR3 is TGTGCCAGCAGTGATCGGGCAGGGGGGTCGAATGAAAAACTGTTTTTT. Translated, it gives CASSDRAGGSNEKLFF.

J is TRBJ2-1 and V is TRBV9; D not resolved. The CDR3 is 13 residues long. The ends were cut back, 4 bases at V and 7 bases at J, with 12 bases in the middle. In germline, CDR1 is SGDLS, CDR2 YYNGEE. CDR3 nucleotides: TGTGCCAGCAGCCCGAAGTGGGGTAATGAGCAGTTCTTC. This gives the protein CASSPKWGNEQFF.